The sequence of this TCR beta chain was determined in a study of T cell responses to AZD1222 COVID-19 vaccine listed by TCRdb under 2021. As for the study more broadly: TCR sequencing was performed for 230 to 250 trial participants, of whom around 200 were given two doses of AZD1222 and around 26 were given two doses of MenACWY control vaccine. Trial participants were enrolled into age subgroups of 18-55, 56-69 and 70-plus years, which contained approximately 150, 30 and 60 TCR-sequenced participants, respectively.

What the authors observed across the whole study: After two AZD1222 doses, both the breadth and the depth of spike-specific TCRs were significantly higher than at day 0 and than in MenACWY recipients. No day 14 peak-response samples were available, so repertoires were characterized only after the peak T cell response. Vaccine-associated CD4 TCRs spanned the whole spike protein, with dominant responses in regions 160-218 and 743-854. Most participants were white British and females outnumbered males, and the authors suggested that clonal diversity may have been underestimated. Conclusions about previously exposed vaccinees are limited because only a handful of AZD1222 recipients were SARS-CoV-2 seropositive at baseline. In the small 56-69-year group, the increase in depth fell short of significance, most likely because of low power. Epitopes outside the regions mutated in the B.1.351 and B.1.1.7 variants were reportedly recognized by nearly half of the unique spike-specific TCRs.

Of note for this clone: The antigen it recognizes is unknown. Per-base qualities were not stored, and no clone one base away is much larger.

The germline V gene supplies CDR1 SGHDT and CDR2 YYEEEE. V loses 4 bases at its end and J loses 5 bases; junction bases beyond the gene matches: 8. Including the terminal cysteine and phenylalanine, the CDR3 comprises 17 residues. Here the CDR3 DNA is all that survives: 51 bases in frame from base 1. The CDR3 regions of human TCRbeta chains were analyzed by immunosequencing. The paper's data handling went like this. TCRs in the repertoires were compared against a reference library of SARS-CoV-2-specific TCRs that had been generated with the MIRA antigen-specificity platform. Breadth was defined as the fraction of unique TCRs that were SARS-CoV-2-associated, and depth was defined as the fraction of total T cells that were SARS-CoV-2-associated. Using the MIRA data, every spike-specific TCR was mapped to the spike region that the TCR reacted to and assigned to either a CD4 or a CD8 class. Log10-transformed breadth and depth values were compared by one-way ANOVA with Sidak's multiple comparisons tests. TCRdb mirrors the immuneACCESS table, restricted to in-frame sequences. Some clones are absent from its copies; in checked studies, under half trace to an unresolved V gene, and the reason for the others is unknown. V, J and clone size derive from that table, while D and trimming were established from the DNA sequence. The table for this sample lists 75,000 to 95,000 clones; more than 85% of them were counted only once. The top ten clonotypes cover 25% to 30% of the sample.

Read against the paper, the sample's time point label means: about 28 days (+/-7) after the second vaccine dose. AZD1222 recipients with second doses at about 4 weeks or about 12 weeks were pooled, because spike-specific TCR depth and breadth did not differ between schedules. Vaccinee samples came from UK trials COV001 and COV002, including a single-blind randomized controlled phase 2/3 trial of AZD1222 (ChAdOx1 nCoV-19) in healthy adults. For TCRbeta chain sequencing, PBMC samples from trial participants were taken at day 0 and at day 28 after the second dose. Recombination connected TRBV5-6 to TRBJ2-2; TRBD2 aligns with 13 central bases. This TCR came from an adult who received the AZD1222 COVID-19 vaccine. Source: peripheral blood, taken 28 days after the second AZD1222 dose. The CDR3 region has the sequence CASSLSLAGGGTGELFF. In nucleotides, the sequence is TGTGCCAGCAGCCTCTCACTAGCGGGAGGGGGAACCGGGGAGCTGTTTTTT.